This passage covers 28 T cell receptor beta chains from one sample sequenced in a study of cytomegalovirus exposure and HLA in healthy donors (dated by TCRdb to the late 2010s). The protocol used for the library was the immunoSEQ multiplex PCR assay. A mixture of 60 forward primers for TCR Vbeta segments and 13 reverse primers for TCR Jbeta segments was used in the multiplex PCR. TCRdb limited this immuneACCESS table to in-frame rearrangements with V and J called. A share of clones is missing; checked studies link under half to unresolved V genes, and the rest is unexplained. Counted in this sample were 95,000 to 100,000 clones; about four fifths of them appeared once. The ten most abundant clones make up more than 3% of the sample. The sequenced sample was PBMCs. All receptors derive from a female donor in good health and CMV-seropositive.

This chain uses TRBV11-3 with TRBJ1-1; no firm D call. Trimming took 5 bases from V and 1 from J, leaving 14 bases between them. The germline V gene encodes CDR1 SGHNT and CDR2 YENEEA. This CDR3 is built from 15 residues. CDR3 nucleotides: TGTGCCAGCAGCCGCGAGGGTGTCGGGAACACTGAAGCTTTCTTT. Translated, it gives CASSREGVGNTEAFF.

V usage is TRBV2 and J usage is TRBJ1-5, with D unclear. This CDR3 is built from 15 residues. Trimming stripped 4 bases from V and 5 bases from J, with 15 bases between. Germline V gene sequence: CDR1 SNHLY, CDR2 FYNNEI. For the CDR3, the DNA is TGTGCCAGCAGTGCCGAGGAGGTGGGTGATCAGCCCCAGCATTTT. It translates to CASSAEEVGDQPQHF.

The gene calls are TRBV5-1 and TRBJ2-1; TRBD2 matches at 8 bases. Germline CDR1 SGHRS, CDR2 YFSETQ. Unmatched junction bases numbered 7, after V lost 2 bases and J lost 0 bases. This CDR3 contains 17 residues. Here the CDR3 DNA reads TGCGCCAGCAGCTTAGGACTAGCCTCGAGCTCCTACAATGAGCAGTTCTTC. This gives the protein CASSLGLASSSYNEQFF.

The chain combines TRBV29-1 with TRBJ2-7; TRBD2 matches 12 bases. Germline V gives CDR1 SQVTM, CDR2 ANQGSEA. Trimming at V came to 7 bases and at J to 6 bases, leaving 7 bases not matched to a gene. The CDR3 is made up of 13 amino acids. For the CDR3, the DNA is TGCAGCGGCGAACTAGCGGGAGGCGGCGAGCAGTACTTC. It yields the protein CSGELAGGGEQYF.

The chain uses TRBV30 and TRBJ2-2; D is unclear. This CDR3 is built from 14 residues. Trimming removed 0 bases at V and 1 base at J, with 6 bases between. Germline-derived CDR1 and CDR2 are GTSNPN and SVGIG (reference sequence). The CDR3: CAWSVQVNTGELFF. The CDR3 DNA is TGTGCCTGGAGTGTCCAGGTGAACACCGGGGAGCTGTTTTTT.

This clone was seen a few times. This chain uses TRBV19 with TRBJ2-1, with D possibly matching TRBD1 (5 bases). The CDR3 runs to 12 residues. In germline, CDR1 is LNHDA, CDR2 SQIVND (reference sequence). V shed 10 bases and J shed 2 bases, with 9 bases lying between them. The DNA of the CDR3 is TGTGCCAAGGGGTGGGCCTACAATGAGCAGTTCTTC. It yields the protein CAKGWAYNEQFF.

The genes are TRBV5-4 and TRBJ2-7, with 7 bases identical to TRBD1. Looked up from germline, CDR1 is SGHNT and CDR2 is YYREEE (reference sequence). The CDR3 has 17 amino acids. The V gene end was trimmed by 3 bases and the J gene end by 3 bases; junction bases not matched to a gene: 15. The CDR3 loop is CASSSAVRDSEFYEQYF. The CDR3 nucleotides are TGTGCCAGCAGCTCCGCCGTCCGGGACAGCGAATTCTACGAGCAGTACTTC.

The chain is built from TRBV18 and TRBJ2-2; D is uncertain. The germline V gene encodes CDR1 KGHSH and CDR2 LQKENI. Trimming stripped 0 bases from V and 6 bases from J, with 8 bases between. CDR3 length equals 14 residues. Here the CDR3 DNA reads TGTGCCAGCTCACCACCGCCTATTGCCGGGGAGCTGTTTTTT. This gives the protein CASSPPPIAGELFF.

V is TRBV25-1 and J is TRBJ2-1; 11 bases match TRBD2. The CDR3 runs 15 residues. Germline V gene lookup returns CDR1 MGHDK and CDR2 SYGVNS. V lost 2 bases to trimming and J lost 3 bases; unmatched junction nucleotides: 0. The CDR3 loop reads CASSETSGSYNEQFF. CDR3 sequence (DNA): TGTGCCAGCAGTGAAACTAGCGGGAGCTACAATGAGCAGTTCTTC.

The chain couples TRBV5-1 to TRBJ2-3; TRBD2 agrees at 9 bases. CDR3 length: 15 amino acids. In germline, CDR1 is SGHRS, CDR2 YFSETQ. J was trimmed by 5 bases and V by 0 bases; bases with no gene match: 4. The CDR3 loop reads CASSLEAGGRDTQYF. The CDR3 nucleotides read TGCGCCAGCAGCTTGGAAGCGGGGGGCCGAGATACGCAGTATTTT.

This clone was found once. The chain joins TRBV2 to TRBJ2-5, with D tentatively TRBD2 (6 bases). V was trimmed by 4 bases and J by 2 bases, leaving 23 bases between them. Per the germline V gene, CDR1 is SNHLY and CDR2 is FYNNEI. The CDR3 is 18 amino acids. CDR3 DNA sequence: TGTGCCAGCAGTGGGGGGGAGCTAGTCGGCGGGTTTCAAGAGACCCAGTACTTC. Protein: CASSGGELVGGFQETQYF.

V and J are TRBV27 and TRBJ1-3; tentatively, D is TRBD1 (6 bases). The CDR3 length is 14 residues. Germline CDR1 is MNHEY and CDR2 is SMNVEV (reference sequence). The V gene lost 7 bases and the J gene lost 0 bases, with 10 bases spanning the gap. For the CDR3, the DNA is TGTGCCAGCAAAACAGGGATCTCTGGAAACACCATATATTTT. Amino acids: CASKTGISGNTIYF.

The J gene is TRBJ2-3, the V gene TRBV10-1; 7 bases map to TRBD2. Trimming took 3 bases from V and 2 from J; bases not matched to a gene: 5. This CDR3 is 15 amino acids long. The germline V gene encodes CDR1 WNHNN and CDR2 SYGVQD (reference sequence). DNA of the CDR3: TGCGCCAGCAGTGATAGGCGGGAGAACACAGATACGCAGTATTTT. This sequence encodes CASSDRRENTDTQYF.

This clone has only one observation. This chain connects TRBV6-6 to TRBJ2-1; D possibly corresponds to TRBD2 (5 bases). CDR3 length: 15 amino acids. Trimming pared 6 bases from V and 5 bases from J, leaving 17 bases between. CDR1 and CDR2 from the germline V gene are MNHNY and SVGAGI (reference sequence). The CDR3 protein is CASSFRGIWDNEQFF. DNA of the CDR3: TGTGCCAGCAGCTTTCGGGGAATTTGGGACAATGAGCAGTTCTTC.

The V call is TRBV9, the J call TRBJ2-3, with 11 positions matching TRBD2. Trimming took 4 bases from V and 6 from J; bases not matched to a gene: 10. The CDR3 is made up of 16 amino acids. Germline-derived CDR1 and CDR2 are SGDLS and YYNGEE. The CDR3 coding sequence is TGTGCCAGCAGCCTAAGACTAGCGGGGCGGGAGGATACGCAGTATTTT. The encoded protein is CASSLRLAGREDTQYF.

The V gene is TRBV5-6, the J gene TRBJ2-3, with D possibly matching TRBD2 (5 bases). The germline V and J ends were trimmed by 3 bases and 2 bases, with 13 bases remaining between them. There are 15 residues in the CDR3. Germline loops: CDR1 SGHDT, CDR2 YYEEEE. CDR3 DNA: TGTGCCAGCAGCTACCCCCCTCGGGACACAGATACGCAGTATTTT. Translation gives CASSYPPRDTDTQYF.

The chain carries TRBV10-2 and TRBJ2-6; TRBD2 might be the D (5 bases). Germline V gene data show CDR1 as WSHSY and CDR2 as SAAADI. The CDR3 has 17 residues. Between the trimmed V and J ends, which lost 2 bases and 2 bases, there was a span of 13 bases. CDR3: CASSENRGKTGANVLTF. In DNA, the CDR3 is TGCGCCAGCAGTGAGAATCGAGGGAAAACTGGGGCCAACGTCCTGACTTTC.

This clone has a handful of counts. The gene calls are TRBV19 and TRBJ2-7; 8 bases match TRBD2. Germline CDR1 and CDR2: LNHDA and SQIVND (reference sequence). The CDR3 runs to 15 residues. With 3 bases clipped from V and 0 bases from J, the junction kept 4 bases outside the gene matches. The CDR3 is CASSISGGSSYEQYF. CDR3 in DNA: TGTGCCAGTAGTATTTCGGGGGGGAGCTCCTACGAGCAGTACTTC.

The genes are TRBV28 and TRBJ2-1; 8 bases agree with TRBD2. Germline V gene data show CDR1 as MDHEN and CDR2 as SYDVKM. J was trimmed by 0 bases and V by 6 bases; bases with no gene match: 1. There are 14 residues in the CDR3. CDR3 in amino acids: CASSGTSSYNEQFF. For the CDR3, the DNA is TGTGCCAGCAGCGGGACTAGCTCCTACAATGAGCAGTTCTTC.

This clone occurred once. The chain is built from TRBV11-1 and TRBJ2-3; the match to TRBD2 covers 10 bases. This CDR3 comprises 18 residues. Germline-derived CDR1 and CDR2 are SGHAT and FQDESV (reference sequence). Germline trimming cut 1 base from V and 5 bases from J; bases unmatched to any gene: 12. CDR3 sequence: CASSLEGVSGGAGDTQYF. CDR3 coding DNA: TGTGCCAGCAGCTTAGAAGGAGTGAGCGGGGGGGCCGGAGATACGCAGTATTTT. The entire variable domain, with the rest obtained from reference TRBV11-1 and TRBJ2-3, is as follows: EAEVAQSPRYKITEKSQAVAFWCDPISGHATLYWYRQILGQGPELLVQFQDESVVDDSQLPKDRFSAERLKGVDSTLKIQPAELGDSAMYLCASSLEGVSGGAGDTQYFGPGTRLTVL.

The chain carries TRBV28 and TRBJ1-2; D may be TRBD1 (6 bases). This CDR3 comprises 15 residues. The germline gives CDR1 MDHEN, CDR2 SYDVKM. Trimming shortened V by 2 bases and J by 4 bases, and 14 bases separated the two germline ends. CDR3 residues: CASSLDRLPLYGYTF. In nucleotides, the CDR3 is TGTGCCAGCAGTTTAGACAGGCTCCCCCTCTATGGCTACACCTTC.

The chain joins TRBV4-1 to TRBJ1-1, with TRBD1 as a possible D gene (5 bases). Germline CDR1 reads MGHRA; CDR2 reads YSYEKL. The CDR3 has 14 residues. Trimming took 3 bases from V and 1 from J, leaving 9 bases between them. The CDR3 coding sequence is TGCGCCAGCAGCCATGGACAACCGAACACTGAAGCTTTCTTT. Translating it yields CASSHGQPNTEAFF.

This clone turned up a few times. CDR3 residues: CASSVGRGDNEQFF. Here the CDR3 DNA reads TGTGCCAGCAGCGTAGGGAGGGGAGACAATGAGCAGTTCTTC. The chain is built from TRBV9 and TRBJ2-1, with D possibly being TRBD2 (6 bases). V was clipped by 0 bases and J by 5 bases, with 9 bases between them. Germline CDR1 and CDR2: SGDLS and YYNGEE. The CDR3 is made up of 14 amino acids.

For the CDR3, the DNA is TGTGCCACCAGCAGCTGGACAGGGAGCACAGATACGCAGTATTTT. This sequence encodes CATSSWTGSTDTQYF. The chain couples TRBV15 to TRBJ2-3, with 8 bases lining up with TRBD1. The CDR3 extends over 15 amino acids. The germline V gene has CDR1 LNHNV and CDR2 YYDKDF (reference sequence). Trimming at V came to 3 bases and at J to 0 bases, leaving 2 bases not matched to a gene. Full variable domain (missing parts from reference TRBV15 and TRBJ2-3): DAMVIQNPRYQVTQFGKPVTLSCSQTLNHNVMYWYQQKSSQAPKLLFHYYDKDFNNEADTPDNFQSRRPNTSFCFLDIRSPGLGDTAMYLCATSSWTGSTDTQYFGPGTRLTVL.

The chain carries TRBV9 and TRBJ1-2, with 7 bases that match TRBD1. This CDR3 region has 15 residues. V gave up 4 bases and J gave up 3 bases; unmatched junction bases: 9. The germline V gene encodes CDR1 SGDLS and CDR2 YYNGEE. CDR3 in DNA: TGTGCCAGCAGCCCCAGAGGGGGCCTTGACTATGGCTACACCTTC. Residues: CASSPRGGLDYGYTF.

Points on this clone: As the CDR3 is not closed by the conserved phenylalanine or tryptophan, this likely results from a read error. Because the CDR3's place on the DNA is in doubt, the DNA is left out and the CDR3 is given as listed by TCRdb. The rearrangement uses TRBV6-1 and TRBJ2-7; the DNA was not compared with TRBD1, the D call given in the table. The CDR3 length is 13 residues, termini included. The germline V gene has CDR1 MNHNS and CDR2 SASEGT. This CDR3 is CASSVSRTGTGEI.

The chain recombines TRBV27 with TRBJ2-7; tentatively, D is TRBD2 (5 bases). With 5 bases removed from V and 2 bases from J, the gap between germline ends came to 10 bases. The CDR3 extends over 13 amino acids. From germline, CDR1 is MNHEY and CDR2 SMNVEV (reference sequence). CDR3 in DNA: TGTGCCAGCAGTGTGGGAGTTCCCTACGAGCAGTACTTC. Amino acid sequence: CASSVGVPYEQYF.

This sequence joins TRBV6-1 and TRBJ2-5; possible D gene TRBD1, 6 bases. Trimming took off 8 bases at V and 1 base at J, with 17 bases between the two ends. The CDR3 contains 15 residues. Germline values: CDR1 MNHNS, CDR2 SASEGT. CDR3 sequence (DNA): TGTGCCAGCCTACACCCAGGGGTGGGCCAAGAGACCCAGTACTTC. It yields the protein CASLHPGVGQETQYF.